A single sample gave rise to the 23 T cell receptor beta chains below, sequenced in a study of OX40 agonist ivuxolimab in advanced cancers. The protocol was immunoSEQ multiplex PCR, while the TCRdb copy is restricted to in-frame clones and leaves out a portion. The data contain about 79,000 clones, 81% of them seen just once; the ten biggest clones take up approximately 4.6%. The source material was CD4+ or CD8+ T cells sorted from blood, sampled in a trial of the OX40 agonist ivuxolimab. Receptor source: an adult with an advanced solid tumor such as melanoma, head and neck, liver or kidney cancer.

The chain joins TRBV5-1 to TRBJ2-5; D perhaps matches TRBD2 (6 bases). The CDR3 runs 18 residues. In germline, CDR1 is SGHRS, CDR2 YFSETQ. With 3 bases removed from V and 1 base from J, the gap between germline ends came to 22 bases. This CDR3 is CASSSPDGGPIFQETQYF. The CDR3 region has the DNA TGCGCCAGCAGCTCGCCCGATGGAGGGCCCATTTTCCAAGAGACCCAGTACTTC.

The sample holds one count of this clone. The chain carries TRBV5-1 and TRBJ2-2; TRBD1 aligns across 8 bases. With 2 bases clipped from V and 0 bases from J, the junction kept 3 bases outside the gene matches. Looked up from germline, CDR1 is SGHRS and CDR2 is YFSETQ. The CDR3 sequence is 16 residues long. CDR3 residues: CASSLTGQANTGELFF. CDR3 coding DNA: TGCGCCAGCAGCTTAACGGGACAGGCGAACACCGGGGAGCTGTTTTTT.

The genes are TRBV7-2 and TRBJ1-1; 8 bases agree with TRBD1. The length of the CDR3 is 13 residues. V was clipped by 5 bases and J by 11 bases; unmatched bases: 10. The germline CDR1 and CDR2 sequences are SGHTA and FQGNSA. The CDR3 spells CASSALQGARAFF. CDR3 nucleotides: TGTGCCAGCAGCGCACTTCAGGGGGCGCGGGCTTTCTTT.

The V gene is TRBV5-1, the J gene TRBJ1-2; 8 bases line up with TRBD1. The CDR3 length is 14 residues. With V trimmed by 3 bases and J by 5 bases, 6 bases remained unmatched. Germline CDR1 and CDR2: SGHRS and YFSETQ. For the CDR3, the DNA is TGCGCCAGCAGCTGGGGACAGGAGATATATGGCTACACCTTC. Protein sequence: CASSWGQEIYGYTF.

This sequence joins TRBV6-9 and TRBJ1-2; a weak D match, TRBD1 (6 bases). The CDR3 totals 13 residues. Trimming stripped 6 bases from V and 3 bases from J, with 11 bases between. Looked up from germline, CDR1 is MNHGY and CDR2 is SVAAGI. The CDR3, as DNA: TGTGCCAGCAGGCCAGGGGTAGACTATGGCTACACCTTC. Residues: CASRPGVDYGYTF.

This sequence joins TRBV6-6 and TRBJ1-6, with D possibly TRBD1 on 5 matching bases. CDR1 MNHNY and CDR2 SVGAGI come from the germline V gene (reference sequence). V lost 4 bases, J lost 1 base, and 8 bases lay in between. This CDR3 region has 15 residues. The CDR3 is CASSSTESYNSPLHF. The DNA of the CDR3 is TGTGCCAGCAGTTCGACAGAGTCCTATAATTCACCCCTCCACTTT.

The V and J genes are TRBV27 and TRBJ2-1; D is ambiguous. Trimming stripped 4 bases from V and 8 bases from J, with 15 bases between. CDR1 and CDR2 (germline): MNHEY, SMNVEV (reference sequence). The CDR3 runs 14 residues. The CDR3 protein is CASSSISGPHEQFF. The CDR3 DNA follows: TGTGCCAGCAGTTCCATCTCCGGGCCCCATGAGCAGTTCTTC.

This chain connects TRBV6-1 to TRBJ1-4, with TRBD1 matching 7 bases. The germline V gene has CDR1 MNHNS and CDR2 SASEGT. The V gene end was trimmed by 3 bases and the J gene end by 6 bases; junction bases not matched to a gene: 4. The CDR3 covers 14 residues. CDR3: CASSDRGADEKLFF. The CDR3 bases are TGTGCCAGCAGTGACAGGGGGGCGGATGAAAAACTGTTTTTT.

CDR3 sequence: CASSEQVSNQPQHF. For the CDR3, the DNA is TGTGCCAGCAGTGAACAGGTCAGCAATCAGCCCCAGCATTTT. The genes are TRBV2 and TRBJ1-5; no reliable D call. The germline V gene encodes CDR1 SNHLY and CDR2 FYNNEI. The V gene lost 2 bases and the J gene lost 1 base, with 6 bases spanning the gap. The length of the CDR3 is 14 residues.

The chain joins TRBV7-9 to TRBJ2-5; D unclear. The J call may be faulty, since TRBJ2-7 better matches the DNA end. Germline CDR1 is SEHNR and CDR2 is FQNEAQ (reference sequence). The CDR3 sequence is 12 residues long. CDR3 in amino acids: CASSLVPYEQYF. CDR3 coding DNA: TGTGCCAGCAGCTTAGTCCCCTACGAGCAGTACTTC.

The DNA of the CDR3 is TGCGCCAGCAGGGTAGGGAACACTGAAGCTTTCTTT. This encodes CASRVGNTEAFF. The gene calls are TRBV10-2 and TRBJ1-1; unclear D gene. Trimming left V 6 bases short and J 1 base short, with 6 bases between. Germline CDR1 and CDR2: WSHSY and SAAADI. The CDR3 sequence is 12 residues long.

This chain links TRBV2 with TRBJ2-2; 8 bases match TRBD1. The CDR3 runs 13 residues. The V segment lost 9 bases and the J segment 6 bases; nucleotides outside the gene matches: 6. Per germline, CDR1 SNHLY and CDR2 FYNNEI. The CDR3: CARQQGEAGELFF. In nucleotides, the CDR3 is TGTGCCAGACAACAGGGGGAGGCCGGGGAGCTGTTTTTT. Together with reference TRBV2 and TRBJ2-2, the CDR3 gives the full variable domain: EPEVTQTPSHQVTQMGQEVILRCVPISNHLYFYWYRQILGQKVEFLVSFYNNEISEKSEIFDDQFSVERPDGSNFTLKIRSTKLEDSAMYFCARQQGEAGELFFGEGSRLTVL.

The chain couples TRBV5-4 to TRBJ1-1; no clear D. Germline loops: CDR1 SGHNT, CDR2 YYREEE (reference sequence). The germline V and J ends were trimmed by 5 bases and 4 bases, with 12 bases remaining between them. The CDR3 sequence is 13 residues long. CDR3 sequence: CASRQDGGTEAFF. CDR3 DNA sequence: TGTGCCAGCAGGCAGGACGGTGGCACTGAAGCTTTCTTT.

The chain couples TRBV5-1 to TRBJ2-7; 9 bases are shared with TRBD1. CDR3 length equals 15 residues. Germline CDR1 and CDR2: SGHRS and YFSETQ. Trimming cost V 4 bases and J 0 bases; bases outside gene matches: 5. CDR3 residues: CASSGGTGSSYEQYF. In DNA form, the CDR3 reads TGCGCCAGCAGCGGTGGGACAGGGAGCTCCTACGAGCAGTACTTC.

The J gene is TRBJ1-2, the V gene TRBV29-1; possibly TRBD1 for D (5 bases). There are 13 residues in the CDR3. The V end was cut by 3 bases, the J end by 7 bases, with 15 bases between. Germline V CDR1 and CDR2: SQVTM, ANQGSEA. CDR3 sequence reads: CSVDSQGGPGYTF. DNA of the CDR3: TGCAGCGTTGACTCCCAGGGCGGACCTGGCTACACCTTC.

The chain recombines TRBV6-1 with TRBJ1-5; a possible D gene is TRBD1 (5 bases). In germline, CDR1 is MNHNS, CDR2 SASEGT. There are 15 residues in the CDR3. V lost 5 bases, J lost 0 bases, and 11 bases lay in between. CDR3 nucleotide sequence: TGTGCCAGCAGTCCAATGACAGCTAGCAATCAGCCCCAGCATTTT. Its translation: CASSPMTASNQPQHF.

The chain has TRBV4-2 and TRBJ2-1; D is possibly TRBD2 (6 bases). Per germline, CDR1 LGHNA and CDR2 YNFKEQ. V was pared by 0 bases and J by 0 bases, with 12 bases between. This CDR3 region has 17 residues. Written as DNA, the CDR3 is TGTGCCAGCAGCCAAGAACCGGCGGGACTCTCCTACAATGAGCAGTTCTTC. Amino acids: CASSQEPAGLSYNEQFF.

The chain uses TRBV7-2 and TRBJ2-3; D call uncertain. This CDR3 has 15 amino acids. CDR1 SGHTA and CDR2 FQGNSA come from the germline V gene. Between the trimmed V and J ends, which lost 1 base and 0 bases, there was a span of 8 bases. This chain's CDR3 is CASSLEWSSTDTQYF. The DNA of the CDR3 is TGTGCCAGCAGCTTAGAATGGAGCAGCACAGATACGCAGTATTTT.

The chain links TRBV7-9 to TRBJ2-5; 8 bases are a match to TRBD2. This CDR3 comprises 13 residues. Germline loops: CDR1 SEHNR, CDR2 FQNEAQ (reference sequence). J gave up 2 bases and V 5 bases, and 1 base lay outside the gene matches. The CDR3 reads CASSRGRQETQYF. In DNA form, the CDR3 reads TGTGCCAGCAGCCGCGGGAGGCAAGAGACCCAGTACTTC.

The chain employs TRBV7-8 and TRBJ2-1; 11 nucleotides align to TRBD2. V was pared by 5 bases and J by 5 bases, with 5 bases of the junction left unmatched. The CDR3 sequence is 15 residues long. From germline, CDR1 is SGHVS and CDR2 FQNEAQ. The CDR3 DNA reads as TGTGCCAGCAGCCCTGGGACTAGCGGAAACAATGAGCAGTTCTTC. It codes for CASSPGTSGNNEQFF.

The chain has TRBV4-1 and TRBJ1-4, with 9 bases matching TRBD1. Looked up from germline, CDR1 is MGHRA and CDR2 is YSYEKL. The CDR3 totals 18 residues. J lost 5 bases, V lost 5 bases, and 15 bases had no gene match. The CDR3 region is CASSIYRGPSNQNEKLFF. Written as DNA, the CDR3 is TGCGCCAGCAGCATTTACAGGGGGCCCTCCAACCAAAATGAAAAACTGTTTTTT.

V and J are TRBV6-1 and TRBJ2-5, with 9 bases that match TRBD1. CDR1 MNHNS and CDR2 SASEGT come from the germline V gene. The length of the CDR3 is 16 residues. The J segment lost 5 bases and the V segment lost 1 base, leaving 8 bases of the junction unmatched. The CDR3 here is CASSEVSGQGSETQYF. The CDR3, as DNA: TGTGCCAGCAGTGAAGTTTCGGGACAGGGTAGTGAGACCCAGTACTTC.

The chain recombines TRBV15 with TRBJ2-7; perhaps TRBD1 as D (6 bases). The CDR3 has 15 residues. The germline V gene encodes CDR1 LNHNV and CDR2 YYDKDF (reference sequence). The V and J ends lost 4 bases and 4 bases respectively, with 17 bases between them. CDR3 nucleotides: TGTGCCACCAGCACGTACCGGGACACCAGATACGAGCAGTACTTC. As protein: CATSTYRDTRYEQYF.